This entry concerns a single T cell receptor beta chain. Its antigen is as yet unknown. About 100,000 TCR templates underwent assay in each sample. Only in-frame clones appear in the TCRdb table, and some are missing; sequencing was by immunoSEQ multiplex PCR. The data hold over 85,000 clones, with roughly 89% observed a single time. The sample comes from a study of siplizumab effects on memory and regulatory T cells. Study conclusions and caveats: Under siplizumab, alloreactive sequences traced to unstimulated CD4+ memory cells were significantly reduced. Both greater diversity than memory cells and a major contribution to the alloresponse seemed to characterize naive T cells. Unstimulated subsets captured only a minor fraction of alloreactive clones.

This CDR3 comprises 16 residues. From germline, CDR1 is SGHVS and CDR2 FQNEAQ. J gave up 4 bases and V 2 bases, and 10 bases lay outside the gene matches. The sequence was collected from a human donor in good health. The chain joins TRBV7-8 to TRBJ1-2, with 7 bases that match TRBD1. Source material: CD4+ T cells sorted from blood. CDR3 amino acids: CASSLTGQESIYGYTF. DNA of the CDR3: TGTGCCAGCAGCTTAACCGGACAGGAGTCTATCTATGGCTACACCTTC. Looking up the rest from reference TRBV7-8 and TRBJ1-2 gives the full variable domain: GAGVSQSPRYKVAKRGQDVALRCDPISGHVSLFWYQQALGQGPEFLTYFQNEAQLDKSGLPSDRFFAERPEGSVSTLKIQRTQQEDSAVYLCASSLTGQESIYGYTFGSGTRLTVV.